A selection of T cell receptor beta chains follows, all from one sample in a study of cytomegalovirus exposure and HLA in healthy donors. TCRdb's table, derived via immunoSEQ multiplex PCR, lists solely in-frame clones and lacks some. Of roughly 170,000 clones in the sample, approximately 82% are singletons; the top ten hold roughly 1.5%. Material for sequencing was PBMCs. All receptors derive from a male donor in good health and CMV-seronegative. Both conserved end residues are part of each CDR3. Fields, in order: J gene, V gene, clone size, D gene, CDR3 protein, CDR3 DNA. D genes are given only for firm matches. A row's size may be missing; if present it is once, few, many or a size class.

TRBJ2-1 | TRBV2 | once | TRBD2 | CASSQNRGLTSGAYNEQFF | TGTGCCAGCAGTCAGAACAGGGGCCTAACTAGCGGGGCCTACAATGAGCAGTTCTTC
TRBJ1-4 | TRBV11-2 | once | NA | CASSPNTGTYNEKLFF | TGTGCCAGCAGCCCCAACACCGGGACATATAATGAAAAACTGTTTTTT
TRBJ1-1 | TRBV5-1 | NA | TRBD1 | CASSLGGRQGAIGRVNTEAFF | TGCGCCAGCAGCTTGGGGGGGCGACAGGGGGCCATTGGGCGCGTGAACACTGAAGCTTTCTTT
TRBJ2-3 | TRBV23-1 | NA | TRBD2 | CASSHGTRAGDTQYF | TGCGCCAGCAGTCACGGGACTAGGGCGGGAGATACGCAGTATTTT
TRBJ2-5 | TRBV5-1 | NA | NA | CASSQGLSETQYF | TGCGCCAGCAGCCAGGGACTGTCGGAGACCCAGTACTTC
TRBJ1-4 | TRBV2 | NA | TRBD1 | CASSEFLGTGGEKLFF | TGTGCCAGCAGTGAATTTCTTGGGACAGGGGGCGAAAAACTGTTTTTT
TRBJ2-3 | TRBV11-1 | NA | NA | CASSSRKAVTQYF | TGTGCCAGCAGCTCCCGGAAAGCGGTGACGCAGTATTTT
TRBJ1-1 | TRBV18 | NA | NA | CASSPGQNTEAFF | TGTGCCAGCTCACCGGGACAGAACACTGAAGCTTTCTTT
TRBJ2-4 | TRBV5-4 | NA | TRBD1 | CASSDPAGQGVNIQYF | TGTGCCAGCAGCGACCCCGCGGGACAGGGGGTAAACATTCAGTACTTC
TRBJ2-7 | TRBV2 | NA | TRBD2 | CASRLASGDYEQYF | TGTGCCAGCAGGTTGGCTAGCGGGGACTACGAGCAGTACTTC
TRBJ1-1 | TRBV29-1 | NA | NA | CSVVAGGWGEAFF | TGCAGCGTTGTAGCCGGGGGATGGGGTGAAGCTTTCTTT
TRBJ2-7 | TRBV7-9 | once | TRBD1 | CSSSPRDRAYEQYF | TGTTCCAGCAGCCCCCGGGACAGGGCCTACGAGCAGTACTTC
TRBJ1-1 | TRBV20-1 | NA | NA | CSASISREAFF | TGCAGTGCTAGTATTTCCAGGGAAGCTTTCTTT
TRBJ1-4 | TRBV9 | NA | NA | CASSVRGGPANEKLFF | TGTGCCAGCAGCGTACGCGGGGGGCCGGCTAATGAAAAACTGTTTTTT
TRBJ2-7 | TRBV19 | NA | NA | CASSWGRGGSYEQYF | TGTGCCAGTAGTTGGGGCAGAGGGGGTTCCTACGAGCAGTACTTC
TRBJ1-1 | TRBV6-1 | few | TRBD1 | CASSEEGQGTVEAFF | TGTGCCAGCAGTGAAGAGGGACAGGGTACGGTTGAAGCTTTCTTT
TRBJ2-6 | TRBV19 | NA | NA | CASSKAPGDGANVLTF | TGTGCCAGTAGTAAAGCCCCAGGGGATGGGGCCAACGTCCTGACTTTC
TRBJ2-1 | TRBV13 | NA | TRBD2 | CASSLGLIGPSGGSGTYNEQFF | TGTGCCAGCAGCTTAGGCCTAATAGGGCCTAGCGGGGGGTCCGGAACCTACAATGAGCAGTTCTTC
TRBJ2-3 | TRBV6-5 | once | TRBD1 | CASSYSRTGDPGTQYF | TGTGCCAGCAGTTACTCCCGGACAGGGGATCCTGGTACGCAGTATTTT
TRBJ2-1 | TRBV7-7 | NA | NA | CASSLDIERFYEQFF | TGTGCCAGCAGCTTAGATATTGAGCGATTCTATGAGCAGTTCTTC
TRBJ2-7 | TRBV27 | once | NA | CASRRTSSYEQYF | TGTGCCAGCAGACGAACAAGCTCCTACGAGCAGTACTTC
TRBJ1-6 | TRBV14 | NA | NA | CASSQDLGGLHSPLHF | TGTGCCAGCAGCCAAGATCTAGGAGGGCTGCATTCACCCCTCCACTTT
TRBJ2-3 | TRBV30 | NA | TRBD2 | CVLAGTGDTQYF | TGTGTACTAGCGGGCACTGGTGATACGCAGTATTTT
TRBJ2-2 | TRBV7-3 | NA | TRBD1 | CASSLFGTATSPGELFF | TGTGCCAGCAGCTTATTCGGGACAGCAACCTCACCGGGGGAGCTGTTTTTT
TRBJ2-5 | TRBV9 | NA | TRBD2 | CASSVGGAGEPQETQYF | TGTGCCAGCAGCGTAGGCGGAGCGGGGGAACCACAAGAGACCCAGTACTTC
TRBJ1-1 | TRBV6-1 | NA | TRBD1 | CASSERQGRVEAFF | TGTGCCAGCAGTGAAAGACAGGGGAGGGTTGAAGCTTTCTTT
TRBJ2-2 | TRBV19 | NA | NA | CASHPLLRAGELFF | NA
TRBJ1-1 | TRBV18 | NA | NA | CASSPRRASEAFF | TGTGCCAGCTCACCAAGGCGAGCGTCTGAAGCTTTCTTT
TRBJ1-1 | TRBV11-2 | NA | TRBD1 | CASSRTGLNTEAFF | TGTGCCAGCAGCAGGACAGGGCTTAACACTGAAGCTTTCTTT
TRBJ2-3 | TRBV5-1 | NA | NA | CASSLGETSTDTQYF | TGCGCCAGCAGCTTAGGGGAAACTAGCACAGATACGCAGTATTTT
TRBJ2-1 | TRBV28 | once | TRBD2 | CASSYPAPGGNEQFF | TGTGCCAGCAGCTACCCGGCCCCGGGGGGGAATGAGCAGTTCTTC
TRBJ2-7 | TRBV5-1 | NA | NA | CASGRSRDGVAGREYEQYF | TGCGCCAGCGGTCGAAGTAGGGACGGGGTTGCGGGACGTGAGTACGAGCAGTACTTC
TRBJ2-7 | TRBV7-9 | NA | NA | CSSSLSGTFMGEQYF | TGTTCCAGCAGCTTAAGCGGGACATTCATGGGGGAGCAGTACTTC
TRBJ1-2 | TRBV27 | few | NA | CASSLRERRHLDGYTF | TGTGCCAGCAGTTTAAGGGAGCGCAGGCATCTTGATGGCTACACCTTC
TRBJ2-2 | TRBV7-3 | few | TRBD1 | CASSATGGTGELFF | TGTGCCAGCAGCGCGACAGGGGGGACCGGGGAGCTGTTTTTT
TRBJ1-5 | TRBV25-1 | NA | NA | CASSARQNQPQHF | TGTGCCAGCAGCGCAAGACAGAATCAGCCCCAGCATTTT
TRBJ2-5 | TRBV11-2 | NA | TRBD2 | CASGQGTSRYQETQYF | TGTGCCAGCGGGCAAGGGACTAGCAGATACCAAGAGACCCAGTACTTC
TRBJ1-2 | TRBV5-3 | NA | TRBD1 | CARSWDRGCYGYTF | TGTGCCAGAAGCTGGGACAGGGGATGTTATGGCTACACCTTC
TRBJ1-1 | TRBV14 | NA | NA | CASSQDYGSIFSEAFF | TGTGCCAGCAGCCAAGATTACGGGTCCATCTTCTCTGAAGCTTTCTTT
TRBJ1-6 | TRBV7-9 | NA | NA | CASSPINSPLHF | TGTGCCAGCAGCCCTATCAATTCACCCCTCCACTTT
TRBJ2-1 | TRBV5-4 | NA | NA | CASSSPTGIHEQFF | TGTGCCAGCAGCTCGCCGACAGGTATCCATGAGCAGTTCTTC
TRBJ2-7 | TRBV7-9 | NA | TRBD2 | CSSSLTILAGEQYEQYF | TGTTCCAGCAGCTTAACTATACTAGCGGGTGAACAGTACGAGCAGTACTTC
TRBJ1-1 | TRBV10-3 | once | TRBD1 | CAISETQRDRSNTEAFF | TGTGCCATCAGTGAGACCCAGAGGGACAGGTCGAACACTGAAGCTTTCTTT
TRBJ2-2 | TRBV7-9 | NA | TRBD1 | CASSLAGTGGPASTGELFF | TGTGCCAGCAGCTTAGCGGGGACAGGGGGTCCCGCGAGCACCGGGGAGCTGTTTTTT
TRBJ2-7 | TRBV25-1 | once | NA | CASSESYEQYF | TGTGCCAGCAGTGAGTCTTACGAGCAGTACTTC
TRBJ2-7 | TRBV4-2 | NA | TRBD2 | CASSQEPSGGREQYF | TGTGCCAGCAGCCAAGAACCTAGCGGGGGCCGGGAGCAGTACTTC
TRBJ2-3 | TRBV27 | few | TRBD2 | CASSLTSGISDTQYF | TGTGCCAGCAGTTTAACTAGCGGTATTAGTGATACGCAGTATTTT
TRBJ1-5 | TRBV9 | few | NA | CASSVLGDNQPQHF | TGTGCCAGCAGCGTTCTCGGGGACAATCAGCCCCAGCATTTT
TRBJ1-1 | TRBV10-3 | NA | NA | CAISEEGRGSTEAFF | TGTGCCATCAGTGAGGAGGGCAGGGGAAGTACTGAAGCTTTCTTT
TRBJ1-6 | TRBV9 | NA | NA | CASSGQVTDSPLHF | TGTGCCAGCAGCGGACAGGTTACTGATTCACCCCTCCACTTT
TRBJ2-7 | TRBV6-4 | NA | NA | CASSERGQGPYEQYF | TGTGCCAGCAGTGAAAGGGGTCAGGGGCCCTACGAGCAGTACTTC
TRBJ2-7 | TRBV14 | few | TRBD1 | CASSQSTGGAYEQYF | TGTGCCAGCAGCCAGTCGACAGGGGGTGCCTACGAGCAGTACTTC
TRBJ2-5 | TRBV18 | NA | NA | CASSPRAMETQYF | TGTGCCAGCTCACCTCGAGCGATGGAGACCCAGTACTTC
TRBJ1-5 | TRBV15 | NA | NA | CATSRDGDSNQPQHF | TGTGCCACCAGCAGAGACGGGGATAGCAATCAGCCCCAGCATTTT
TRBJ2-5 | TRBV6-1 | NA | NA | CASRGGGKETQYF | TGTGCCAGCAGGGGAGGGGGGAAAGAGACCCAGTACTTC
TRBJ2-3 | TRBV7-3 | NA | NA | CASSPRGTDTQYF | TGTGCCAGCAGCCCCCGGGGGACAGATACGCAGTATTTT
TRBJ2-3 | TRBV4-3 | few | NA | CASSQDRTGKATQYF | TGCGCCAGCAGCCAAGATCGGACGGGAAAGGCTACGCAGTATTTT